This TCR beta chain appears in the sequencing data of a study of vaccination and CD4 T cells after COVID-19. Study information: Spike peptides, overlapping and drawn from SARS-CoV-2, HCoV-NL63, HCoV-OC43 and HCoV-229E, were used to stimulate cells. Control cultures, each given a CEFX pool, an HIV-1 Nef pool, or no peptide, were included.

Cultured CD4+ T-cell DNA underwent Oncomine TCR Beta short-read sequencing. TCRdb reanalysed the PCR reads using MiXCR and keeps one entry per CDR3 protein. In the table there are 20,000 to 25,000 distinct CDR3 sequences, around 70% of which are singletons. As to this clonotype: Its specificity is unknown.

The germline V gene has CDR1 MNHEY and CDR2 SMNVEV (reference sequence). The CDR3 covers 13 residues. V lost 7 bases and J 0 bases, leaving 10 bases between the germline ends. Treatment defined: roughly ten-day PBMC culture with coronavirus spike peptide pools or control peptides (ViraFEST assay). Expansion of antigen-specific T cells with peptide pools by ViraFEST preceded sequencing of TCRs. Per-well cultures of two million PBMCs received about 10 IU/ml IL-2 and about 9.6 ug/ml peptide pools. Specimen: CD4+ T cells from blood, cultured in vitro. This chain connects TRBV27 to TRBJ2-7; weak D call: TRBD1 (6 bases). The sequence came from a human donor who had recovered from COVID-19. CDR3 protein: CASKDSSSYEQYF. CDR3 nucleotide sequence: TGTGCCAGCAAGGACAGCAGCTCCTACGAGCAGTACTTC.